Shown below are 8 T cell receptor beta chains from a single sample sequenced in a study of T-cell memory formation after mild COVID-19. TCRdb reanalysed the 5' RACE reads using MiXCR and keeps one entry per CDR3 protein. The sample consists of 250,000 to 350,000 distinct CDR3 sequences, less than 20% of them appearing once. Sequenced material: PBMCs or a T cell subset sorted from them (not recorded which). These TCRs come from a man between 18 and 29 years old who had mild COVID-19 (a few samples of this study predate the infection). Cell type and time point are not known.

The chain joins TRBV15 to TRBJ1-2; 11 bases fit TRBD1. The CDR3 is made up of 15 amino acids. Germline CDR1 reads LNHNV; CDR2 reads YYDKDF (reference sequence). V gave up 5 bases and J gave up 8 bases; unmatched junction bases: 10. CDR3 DNA: TGTGCCACCAGCGAAGGCCGGGACAGGGGGAACGGCTACACCTTC. Protein sequence: CATSEGRDRGNGYTF.

The chain uses TRBV29-1 and TRBJ2-1; D call uncertain. Germline lookup yields CDR1 SQVTM and CDR2 ANQGSEA. V dropped 4 bases and J dropped 5 bases, with 3 bases sitting between them. The CDR3 sequence is 10 residues long. CDR3: CSVGHNEQFF. The CDR3 DNA reads TGCAGCGTTGGTCACAATGAGCAGTTCTTC.

This chain connects TRBV5-4 to TRBJ2-3; possibly TRBD1 for D (6 bases). V was clipped by 0 bases and J by 2 bases, with 10 bases between them. From germline, CDR1 is SGHNT and CDR2 YYREEE (reference sequence). The CDR3 spans 15 residues. The CDR3 DNA sequence: TGTGCCAGCAGCTTGGCGAGGGGGATCACAGATACGCAGTATTTT. It yields the protein CASSLARGITDTQYF.

This clonotype was seen at least ten times. V usage is TRBV3-1 and J usage is TRBJ2-1; weak D call: TRBD2 (6 bases). Trimming left V 0 bases short and J 15 bases short, with 12 bases between. The germline V gene encodes CDR1 LGHDT and CDR2 YNNKEL (reference sequence). This CDR3 has 12 residues. The chain's CDR3 is CASSQDGRGRFF. The CDR3 DNA reads as TGTGCCAGCAGCCAAGATGGTCGGGGGAGGTTCTTC.

This chain connects TRBV19 to TRBJ1-1; 8 positions match TRBD1. The junction had 10 bases not matched to a gene; V was cut back by 5 bases and J by 8 bases. Germline CDR1 reads LNHDA; CDR2 reads SQIVND (reference sequence). The CDR3 extends over 14 amino acids. The DNA for the CDR3 is TGTGCCAGTAGTGAAACCCTGGGACAGGCAGAAGCTTTCTTT. It codes for CASSETLGQAEAFF.

The chain joins TRBV7-2 to TRBJ2-2; 8 bases agree with TRBD1. The ends lost 5 bases at V and 6 bases at J; junction bases unmatched: 5. The CDR3 runs to 14 residues. The V gene's germline CDR1 is SGHTA and CDR2 FQGNSA. For the CDR3, the DNA is TGTGCCAGCAGCGCGCAGGGGGCGTCCGGGGAGCTGTTTTTT. Translating it yields CASSAQGASGELFF.

This clonotype was counted at least ten times. The rearrangement uses TRBV20-1 and TRBJ2-1; the match to TRBD1 covers 8 bases. Germline V lookup: CDR1 DFQATT, CDR2 SNEGSKA (reference sequence). V shed 5 bases, J shed 3 bases, and the junction held 9 bases outside the gene matches. The CDR3 has 15 residues. CDR3 DNA sequence: TGCAGTGCTCCCCGGACAGGGACTTTCTACAATGAGCAGTTCTTC. It yields the protein CSAPRTGTFYNEQFF.

This clonotype has only a few counts. The V gene is TRBV3-1, the J gene TRBJ2-7; the D gene could be TRBD1 or TRBD2 (5 bases each). V shed 2 bases and J shed 6 bases, with 11 bases lying between them. Germline V lookup: CDR1 LGHDT, CDR2 YNNKEL (reference sequence). The CDR3 is made up of 13 amino acids. Written as DNA, the CDR3 is TGTGCCAGCAGCCAATTTGTGGGGACCGAGCAGTACTTC. Protein: CASSQFVGTEQYF.